Detailed here is one T cell receptor beta chain. The antigen is undetermined. This record belongs to a study of shared clonotypes between healthy human individuals. Overall study findings and caveats: In this cohort, only blood was sampled, and tissue repertoires likely differ. An expected dependence of interdonor clonotype sharing on sequencing depth was noted.

Deletions cut 3 bases from V and 0 bases from J, with 9 bases between. Per the germline V gene, CDR1 is SNHLY and CDR2 is FYNNEI. This CDR3 spans 14 amino acids. Researchers divided each subset's genomic DNA evenly across several immunoSEQ plates. Unsorted PBMC replicate PCRs used 300 ng DNA, around 28,000 T cell genomes. Some clones are missing from TCRdb's copy, which holds only in-frame ones; the method was immunoSEQ multiplex PCR. The sample includes around 510,000 clones, roughly 72% of them seen just once. The chain links TRBV2 to TRBJ2-7; possible D gene TRBD1, 6 bases. Sequencing used PBMCs. This receptor was obtained from a woman aged 40 to 50 in good health. Some clones in this sample may be carry-over from other donors' samples. The CDR3 loop is CASSDGQSSYEQYF. The CDR3 region has the DNA TGTGCCAGCAGTGACGGACAGAGCTCCTACGAGCAGTACTTC.